Presented here are 23 T cell receptor beta chains from one specimen sequenced in a study of blood T cell repertoires in COVID-19 (dated by TCRdb to the early 2020s). The library was built by means of the immunoSEQ multiplex PCR assay. Imported from immuneACCESS, the table was reduced by TCRdb to in-frame sequences with V and J called. These copies leave out some clones; in studies compared against another copy, an unresolved V gene accounts for under half, and the cause of the remainder is not known. The sample table records over 200,000 clones; 81% of these occur just once. Together, the top ten hold 7.5% to 9% of the sample. Specimen: peripheral blood. The receptors come from a woman over 75 with acute or convalescent COVID-19.

The chain links TRBV9 to TRBJ2-7; tentatively, D is TRBD1 (5 bases). Trimming pared 3 bases from V and 6 bases from J, leaving 7 bases between. This CDR3 has 11 residues. Germline-derived CDR1 and CDR2 are SGDLS and YYNGEE. CDR3 residues: CASSGRAEQYF. The CDR3, as DNA: TGTGCCAGCAGCGGCAGGGCCGAGCAGTACTTC.

This clone was recorded once. The chain recombines TRBV2 with TRBJ2-3, with a possible D match to TRBD2 (5 bases). V was shortened by 2 bases and J by 1 base, with 10 bases between the two germline ends. Germline lookup yields CDR1 SNHLY and CDR2 FYNNEI. The CDR3 is made up of 15 amino acids. The CDR3 here is CASSERAGGTDTQYF. The CDR3 DNA follows: TGTGCCAGCAGTGAAAGGGCGGGCGGCACAGATACGCAGTATTTT.

This clone was detected a few times. The rearrangement uses TRBV28 and TRBJ1-2; 7 bases are a match to TRBD1. The ends lost 10 bases at V and 3 bases at J; junction bases unmatched: 14. The CDR3 loop spans 15 amino acids. Germline V CDR1 and CDR2: MDHEN, SYDVKM. The CDR3 loop is CATVAEGQEYYGYTF. The CDR3 DNA reads TGTGCCACGGTAGCGGAAGGACAGGAGTACTATGGCTACACCTTC.

V is TRBV6-4 and J is TRBJ1-1; D is ambiguous. Germline values: CDR1 MRHNA, CDR2 SNTAGT. V was clipped by 5 bases and J by 6 bases, with 19 bases between them. There are 15 residues in the CDR3. The CDR3 spells CASSFPPEETAEAFF. The CDR3 bases are TGTGCCAGCAGTTTCCCCCCGGAGGAAACCGCTGAAGCTTTCTTT.

The chain combines TRBV28 with TRBJ1-5; D is unresolved. V gave up 3 bases and J gave up 7 bases, with 7 bases separating them. CDR1 is MDHEN and CDR2 is SYDVKM in the germline V gene. This CDR3 comprises 12 residues. In nucleotides, the CDR3 is TGTGCCAGCAGTTTTATAGTCCAGCCCCAGCATTTT. This translates into CASSFIVQPQHF.

J is TRBJ2-4 and V is TRBV21-1; the table's D call, TRBD1, has no DNA check behind it. TRBV21-1 is a recognized pseudogene. This CDR3 region has 17 residues. CDR3 region: CASSIHRGLGAKNIQYF. The CDR3 coding sequence is TGTGCCAGCAGCATTCACAGGGGGCTGGGGGCCAAAAACATTCAGTACTTC.

The gene calls are TRBV5-1 and TRBJ2-7; 12 bases are shared with TRBD2. CDR1 is SGHRS, CDR2 YFSETQ, per germline. This CDR3 spans 14 amino acids. The V and J ends lost 7 bases and 5 bases, in that order; junction bases with no gene match: 7. The CDR3 here is CASARASGRDEQYF. The CDR3 bases are TGCGCCAGCGCCCGAGCTAGCGGGAGGGACGAGCAGTACTTC.

DNA for the CDR3: TGTGCCAGCAGCTTGGTCTCGGGCTCCTATAATTCACCCCTCCACTTT. Translating gives CASSLVSGSYNSPLHF. The chain is built from TRBV5-6 and TRBJ1-6, with unresolved D. This CDR3 region has 16 residues. Between the trimmed V and J ends, which lost 0 bases and 0 bases, there was a span of 7 bases. From germline, CDR1 is SGHDT and CDR2 YYEEEE.

The V gene is TRBV7-9, the J gene TRBJ1-5; tentatively, D is TRBD1 (6 bases). The V gene's germline CDR1 is SEHNR and CDR2 FQNEAQ (reference sequence). The CDR3 extends over 15 amino acids. V was clipped by 5 bases and J by 7 bases, with 18 bases between them. The CDR3 nucleotides read TGTGCCAGCAGCCCCGGGACACTATCCAGCCAGCCCCAGCATTTT. This gives the protein CASSPGTLSSQPQHF.

This clone showed up just once. V usage is TRBV28 and J usage is TRBJ1-4; D might be TRBD1 (5 bases). The V gene lost 7 bases and the J gene lost 2 bases, with 11 bases spanning the gap. Per the germline V gene, CDR1 is MDHEN and CDR2 is SYDVKM. The CDR3 length is 14 residues. The CDR3 DNA reads TGTGCCAGCACCCTGGGGGGTACTAATGAAAAACTGTTTTTT. It specifies CASTLGGTNEKLFF.

The rearrangement uses TRBV7-9 and TRBJ2-2, with TRBD2 matching 7 bases. This CDR3 is 17 amino acids long. From germline, CDR1 is SEHNR and CDR2 FQNEAQ (reference sequence). With V trimmed by 4 bases and J by 7 bases, 15 bases remained unmatched. For the CDR3, the DNA is TGTGCCAGCAGCTCAGGCATAAGTGCGGGACTAAGCGGGGAGCTGTTTTTT. It is translated as CASSSGISAGLSGELFF.

The rearrangement joins TRBV6-5 to TRBJ2-3, with 10 positions matching TRBD1. CDR1 is MNHEY and CDR2 is SVGAGI in the germline V gene. The length of the CDR3 is 15 residues. J was trimmed by 6 bases and V by 6 bases; bases with no gene match: 9. CDR3 region: CASRVGTGAIDTQYF. The CDR3 region has the DNA TGTGCCAGCAGGGTAGGGACAGGGGCAATTGATACGCAGTATTTT.

CDR3 DNA: TGTGCCATCAGTGGGGGGGAGACAGCCTACAATGAGCAGTTCTTC. Translated, it gives CAISGGETAYNEQFF. V usage is TRBV10-3 and J usage is TRBJ2-1; tentative D call: TRBD2 (6 bases). The CDR3 is made up of 15 amino acids. Trimming stripped 4 bases from V and 2 bases from J, with 12 bases between. Germline CDR1 reads ENHRY; CDR2 reads SYGVKD.

The chain recombines TRBV6-5 with TRBJ1-1, with D hard to call. V was pared by 5 bases and J by 1 base, with 14 bases between. Germline CDR1 reads MNHEY; CDR2 reads SVGAGI. This CDR3 region has 15 residues. The CDR3 nucleotides are TGTGCCAGCAGTCCTACGCGGGCACAGAACACTGAAGCTTTCTTT. Protein: CASSPTRAQNTEAFF.

The chain is built from TRBV11-2 and TRBJ1-2, with 7 positions matching TRBD1. Losses at the gene ends were 5 bases for V and 2 bases for J; bases not matched to a gene: 14. This CDR3 is built from 17 residues. The germline V gene encodes CDR1 SGHAT and CDR2 FQNNGV. The CDR3 region is CASSLVPMTGLNYGYTF. The CDR3 DNA reads TGTGCCAGCAGCCTGGTCCCAATGACAGGGCTAAACTATGGCTACACCTTC.

The chain couples TRBV2 to TRBJ1-1; no definite D call. The germline gives CDR1 SNHLY, CDR2 FYNNEI. The CDR3 totals 15 residues. Trimming pared 0 bases from V and 1 base from J, leaving 9 bases between. The CDR3 here is CASSEARVSNTEAFF. In DNA form, the CDR3 reads TGTGCCAGCAGTGAAGCGAGGGTCTCGAACACTGAAGCTTTCTTT.

The chain links TRBV5-4 to TRBJ2-7, with TRBD2 as a possible D gene (5 bases). The CDR3 sequence is 12 residues long. The V end lost 0 bases, the J end lost 6 bases, and 7 bases lay between the germline ends. Germline assignment: CDR1 SGHNT and CDR2 YYREEE (reference sequence). The CDR3 DNA reads TGTGCCAGCAGCTTGGACAGCGGCGAGCAGTACTTC. Translating it yields CASSLDSGEQYF.

The chain employs TRBV25-1 and TRBJ2-7, with D maybe TRBD2 (6 bases). The V and J ends lost 6 bases and 0 bases respectively, with 6 bases between them. CDR1 and CDR2 from the germline V gene are MGHDK and SYGVNS. The CDR3 spans 12 residues. CDR3 region: CASRGGSYEQYF. CDR3 nucleotides: TGTGCCAGCAGGGGGGGCTCCTACGAGCAGTACTTC.

The V and J genes are TRBV2 and TRBJ2-1; 7 positions match TRBD2. CDR1 SNHLY and CDR2 FYNNEI come from the germline V gene. The CDR3 has 11 residues. J was trimmed by 6 bases and V by 11 bases; bases with no gene match: 4. The CDR3 loop is CARGLGNEQFF. The CDR3, as DNA: TGTGCCCGAGGACTAGGCAATGAGCAGTTCTTC.

CDR3 DNA sequence: TGTGCCAGCAGTTTAGAGCCGGGAAGCTTCCAAGCAACTAATGAAAAACTGTTTTTT. It codes for CASSLEPGSFQATNEKLFF. The chain carries TRBV27 and TRBJ1-4; D gene unclear. CDR1 is MNHEY, CDR2 SMNVEV, per germline (reference sequence). The CDR3 sequence is 19 residues long. V gave up 2 bases and J gave up 0 bases, with 19 bases separating them. The full variable domain, rest sourced from reference TRBV27 and TRBJ1-4, is EAQVTQNPRYLITVTGKKLTVTCSQNMNHEYMSWYRQDPGLGLRQIYYSMNVEVTDKGDVPEGYKVSRKEKRNFPLILESPSPNQTSLYFCASSLEPGSFQATNEKLFFGSGTQLSVL.

This chain joins TRBV6-1 and TRBJ2-1; 13 bases are a match to TRBD2. J lost 3 bases, V lost 1 base, and 6 bases had no gene match. Germline lookup yields CDR1 MNHNS and CDR2 SASEGT. CDR3 length equals 18 residues. The CDR3 DNA reads as TGTGCCAGCAGTGAAGGGACTAGCGGGAGCTTTTACTACAATGAGCAGTTCTTC. This codes for CASSEGTSGSFYYNEQFF.

This clone was seen just once. The chain carries TRBV7-2 and TRBJ1-1; D might be TRBD1 (6 bases). The CDR3 contains 15 residues. Trimming removed 3 bases at V and 0 bases at J, with 11 bases between. CDR1 and CDR2 (germline): SGHTA, FQGNSA. CDR3 nucleotide sequence: TGTGCCAGCAGCTTTTTCAGGGGAGTGAACACTGAAGCTTTCTTT. This sequence encodes CASSFFRGVNTEAFF.

This clone came up once. The rearrangement links TRBV4-2 to TRBJ2-7; 9 bases map to TRBD1. Germline V lookup: CDR1 LGHNA, CDR2 YNFKEQ. CDR3 length: 15 residues. J was trimmed by 6 bases and V by 0 bases; bases with no gene match: 6. CDR3 in DNA: TGTGCCAGCAGCCAAGAGGGACAGGGAGAGGGCGAGCAGTACTTC. It codes for CASSQEGQGEGEQYF.